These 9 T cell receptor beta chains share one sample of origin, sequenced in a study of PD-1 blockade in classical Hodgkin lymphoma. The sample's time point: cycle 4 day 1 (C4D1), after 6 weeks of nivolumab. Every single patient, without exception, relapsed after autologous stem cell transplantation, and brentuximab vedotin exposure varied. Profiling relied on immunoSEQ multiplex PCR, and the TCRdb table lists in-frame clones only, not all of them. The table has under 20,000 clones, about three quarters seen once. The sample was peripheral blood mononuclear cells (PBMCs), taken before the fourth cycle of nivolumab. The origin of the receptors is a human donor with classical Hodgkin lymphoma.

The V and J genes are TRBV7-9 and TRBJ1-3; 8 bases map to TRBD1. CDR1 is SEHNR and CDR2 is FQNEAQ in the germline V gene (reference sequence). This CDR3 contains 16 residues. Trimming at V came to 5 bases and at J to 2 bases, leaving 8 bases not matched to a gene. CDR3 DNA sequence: TGTGCCAGCAGCGCTCCGGGACAGGAGGCTGGAAACACCATATATTTT. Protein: CASSAPGQEAGNTIYF.

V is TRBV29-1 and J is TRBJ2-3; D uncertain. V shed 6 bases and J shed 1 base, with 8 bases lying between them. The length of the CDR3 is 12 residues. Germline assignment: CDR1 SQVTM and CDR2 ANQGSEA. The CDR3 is CSVVGRTDTQYF. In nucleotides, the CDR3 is TGCAGCGTGGTAGGGCGCACAGATACGCAGTATTTT.

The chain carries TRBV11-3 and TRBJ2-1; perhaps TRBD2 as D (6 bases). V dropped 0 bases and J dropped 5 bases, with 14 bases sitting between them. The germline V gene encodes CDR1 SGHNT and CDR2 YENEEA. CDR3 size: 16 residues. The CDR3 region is CASSLEGDLGDNEQFF. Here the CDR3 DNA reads TGTGCCAGCAGCTTAGAGGGGGACTTAGGCGACAATGAGCAGTTCTTC.

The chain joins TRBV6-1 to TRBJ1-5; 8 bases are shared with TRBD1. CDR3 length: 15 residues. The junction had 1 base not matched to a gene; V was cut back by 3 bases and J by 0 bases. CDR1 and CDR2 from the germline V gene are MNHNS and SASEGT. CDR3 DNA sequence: TGTGCCAGCAGTGAGGGACAGGCTAGCAATCAGCCCCAGCATTTT. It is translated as CASSEGQASNQPQHF.

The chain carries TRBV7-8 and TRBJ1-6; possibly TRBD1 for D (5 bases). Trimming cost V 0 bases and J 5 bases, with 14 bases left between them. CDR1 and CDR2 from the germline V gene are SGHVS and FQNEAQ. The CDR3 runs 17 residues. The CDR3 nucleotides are TGTGCCAGCAGCTTAGCGAGTAGATCAGGGAATAATTCACCCCTCCACTTT. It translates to CASSLASRSGNNSPLHF.

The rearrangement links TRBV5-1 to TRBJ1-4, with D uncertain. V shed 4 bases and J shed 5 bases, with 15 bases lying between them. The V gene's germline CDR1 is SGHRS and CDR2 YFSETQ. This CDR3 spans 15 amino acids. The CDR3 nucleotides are TGCGCCAGCAGCACCGGGTCGGGTGAGAATGAAAAACTGTTTTTT. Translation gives CASSTGSGENEKLFF.

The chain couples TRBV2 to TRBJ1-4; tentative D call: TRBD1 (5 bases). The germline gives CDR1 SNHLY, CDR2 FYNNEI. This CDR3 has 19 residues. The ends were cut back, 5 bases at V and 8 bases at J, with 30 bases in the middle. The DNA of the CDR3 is TGTGCCAGCAGTCTTTTGGGGGTGGGACGGGCCACAAGCGGAGAAAAACTGTTTTTT. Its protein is CASSLLGVGRATSGEKLFF. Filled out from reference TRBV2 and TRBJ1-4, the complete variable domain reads EPEVTQTPSHQVTQMGQEVILRCVPISNHLYFYWYRQILGQKVEFLVSFYNNEISEKSEIFDDQFSVERPDGSNFTLKIRSTKLEDSAMYFCASSLLGVGRATSGEKLFFGSGTQLSVL.

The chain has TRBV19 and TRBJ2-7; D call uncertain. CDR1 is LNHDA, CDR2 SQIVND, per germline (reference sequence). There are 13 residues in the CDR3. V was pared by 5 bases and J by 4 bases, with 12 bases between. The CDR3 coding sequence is TGTGCCAGTAGTTCCGGACGGTTATACGAGCAGTACTTC. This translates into CASSSGRLYEQYF.

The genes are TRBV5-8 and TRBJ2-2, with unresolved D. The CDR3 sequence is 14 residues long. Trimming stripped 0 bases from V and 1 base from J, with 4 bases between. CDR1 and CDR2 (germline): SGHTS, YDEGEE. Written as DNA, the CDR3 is TGTGCCAGCAGCTTGGTTCGGAACACCGGGGAGCTGTTTTTT. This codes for CASSLVRNTGELFF.